The 23 T cell receptor beta chains below were found in one sample sequenced in a study of cytomegalovirus exposure and HLA in healthy donors. PCR involved 60 Vbeta and 13 Jbeta primers. Method: immunoSEQ multiplex PCR; TCRdb's copy keeps in-frame clones and lacks some. This table holds around 140,000 clones. The specimen was PBMCs. Receptor source: a man aged 18 to 29 in good health and CMV-seronegative.

The chain carries TRBV7-9 and TRBJ1-4, with 7 bases lining up with TRBD1. This CDR3 is built from 15 residues. Per the germline V gene, CDR1 is SEHNR and CDR2 is FQNEAQ (reference sequence). Losses at the gene ends were 5 bases for V and 5 bases for J; bases not matched to a gene: 8. The DNA for the CDR3 is TGTGCCAGCAGCCCAATCGACAGGGCGAATGAAAAACTGTTTTTT. This translates into CASSPIDRANEKLFF. Full variable domain (missing parts from reference TRBV7-9 and TRBJ1-4): DTGVSQNPRHKITKRGQNVTFRCDPISEHNRLYWYRQTLGQGPEFLTYFQNEAQLEKSRLLSDRFSAERPKGSFSTLEIQRTEQGDSAMYLCASSPIDRANEKLFFGSGTQLSVL.

The chain couples TRBV5-4 to TRBJ1-2, with D maybe TRBD1 (5 bases). Germline V lookup: CDR1 SGHNT, CDR2 YYREEE (reference sequence). This CDR3 contains 15 residues. V was clipped by 4 bases and J by 4 bases, with 17 bases between them. DNA of the CDR3: TGTGCCAGCAGCCGAGGATCAGGGAGGGGCTATGGCTACACCTTC. Translated: CASSRGSGRGYGYTF.

The chain couples TRBV5-3 to TRBJ2-2, with a weak D call TRBD1 (5 bases). TRBV5-3 is designated an ORF whose function remains uncertain. V lost 0 bases to trimming and J lost 4 bases, with 13 bases between them. The CDR3 runs to 16 residues. The CDR3 sequence: CARSLVPGRVTGELFF. The CDR3, as DNA: TGTGCCAGAAGCTTGGTACCAGGGCGAGTCACCGGGGAGCTGTTTTTT.

On this clone itself: The junction and the germline gene differ at one end; a read error may be behind it. For the CDR3, the DNA is TGTGCTAGCAGCGTGGGACTAGCGGGACTCAATGAGCAGTTCTTC. This sequence encodes CASSVGLAGLNEQFF. The chain carries TRBV7-7 and TRBJ2-1; TRBD2 agrees at 13 bases. Germline V lookup: CDR1 SSHAT, CDR2 FNYEAQ (reference sequence). CDR3 length: 15 amino acids.

This chain joins TRBV7-9 and TRBJ2-1; 11 bases line up with TRBD2. The V gene's germline CDR1 is SEHNR and CDR2 FQNEAQ (reference sequence). The V gene end was trimmed by 2 bases and the J gene end by 10 bases; junction bases not matched to a gene: 4. The CDR3 consists of 14 residues. CDR3 in amino acids: CASSLTSGRTEQFF. In DNA, the CDR3 is TGTGCCAGCAGCTTAACTAGCGGGAGAACAGAGCAGTTCTTC.

The chain uses TRBV5-6 and TRBJ2-3, with 7 bases matching TRBD2. The V and J ends lost 0 bases and 9 bases, in that order; junction bases with no gene match: 1. CDR1 is SGHDT and CDR2 is YYEEEE in the germline V gene. The CDR3 loop spans 12 amino acids. The CDR3 bases are TGTGCCAGCAGCTTGGGACTAGCCACGCAGTATTTT. It encodes CASSLGLATQYF.

The chain carries TRBV5-1 and TRBJ1-2; TRBD1 agrees at 11 bases. After removal of 0 bases from V and 6 bases from J, the junction contained 10 bases not matched to a gene. Germline V gene data show CDR1 as SGHRS and CDR2 as YFSETQ. The CDR3 totals 17 residues. The CDR3, as DNA: TGCGCCAGCAGCTTGGCACAGGGACAGGGGGGTCGTAATGGCTACACCTTC. This sequence encodes CASSLAQGQGGRNGYTF.

The rearrangement uses TRBV9 and TRBJ1-2; D remains unclear. V gave up 0 bases and J gave up 7 bases, with 7 bases separating them. The CDR3 covers 12 residues. Germline-derived CDR1 and CDR2 are SGDLS and YYNGEE. DNA for the CDR3: TGTGCCAGCAGCGTAGGCCCGGGTGGCTACACCTTC. Amino acid sequence: CASSVGPGGYTF. The full variable domain, its missing parts supplied by reference TRBV9 and TRBJ1-2, is DSGVTQTPKHLITATGQRVTLRCSPRSGDLSVYWYQQSLDQGLQFLIQYYNGEERAKGNILERFSAQQFPDLHSELNLSSLELGDSALYFCASSVGPGGYTFGSGTRLTVV.

The genes are TRBV30 and TRBJ1-3; no definite D call. Germline CDR1 is GTSNPN and CDR2 is SVGIG (reference sequence). The CDR3 is 11 amino acids. Trimming pared 2 bases from V and 9 bases from J, leaving 8 bases between. DNA for the CDR3: TGTGCCTGGAGTCCCCCGGGCACCATATATTTT. Protein sequence: CAWSPPGTIYF.

The J gene is TRBJ1-2, the V gene TRBV27, with 8 bases matching TRBD1. The V gene end was trimmed by 6 bases and the J gene end by 7 bases; junction bases not matched to a gene: 19. CDR1 is MNHEY and CDR2 is SMNVEV in the germline V gene (reference sequence). The CDR3 contains 17 residues. The CDR3 reads CASSKPPLGTGYLGYTF. CDR3 nucleotides: TGTGCCAGCAGCAAGCCCCCTCTAGGGACAGGCTACCTTGGCTACACCTTC.

This chain links TRBV11-2 with TRBJ1-1; D may be TRBD1 (6 bases). Germline assignment: CDR1 SGHAT and CDR2 FQNNGV. The CDR3 covers 15 residues. Trimming shortened V by 5 bases and J by 0 bases, and 13 bases separated the two germline ends. The CDR3 DNA sequence: TGTGCCAGCAGCCCCACAGGGATTCTGAACACTGAAGCTTTCTTT. Its protein product is CASSPTGILNTEAFF.

The CDR3 sequence is CASLVNGVPSYGYTF. The CDR3 DNA reads TGCGCCAGTCTGGTGAACGGGGTTCCTAGCTATGGCTACACCTTC. This chain uses TRBV5-1 with TRBJ1-2, with unresolved D. Trimming cost V 8 bases and J 4 bases, with 21 bases left between them. Germline CDR1 and CDR2: SGHRS and YFSETQ. This CDR3 has 15 residues.

The chain combines TRBV9 with TRBJ2-2, with TRBD2 matching 13 bases. Germline CDR1 is SGDLS and CDR2 is YYNGEE. The CDR3 covers 17 residues. Losses at the gene ends were 4 bases for V and 7 bases for J; bases not matched to a gene: 10. CDR3: CASSPRLAGGQIGELFF. The CDR3 DNA reads TGTGCCAGCAGCCCCCGACTAGCGGGAGGTCAAATCGGGGAGCTGTTTTTT. The full variable domain, its missing parts supplied by reference TRBV9 and TRBJ2-2, is DSGVTQTPKHLITATGQRVTLRCSPRSGDLSVYWYQQSLDQGLQFLIQYYNGEERAKGNILERFSAQQFPDLHSELNLSSLELGDSALYFCASSPRLAGGQIGELFFGEGSRLTVL.

V usage is TRBV2 and J usage is TRBJ2-5; possible D gene TRBD2, 5 bases. V lost 1 base and J 3 bases, leaving 15 bases between the germline ends. The germline CDR1 and CDR2 sequences are SNHLY and FYNNEI. This CDR3 is 16 amino acids long. CDR3 nucleotide sequence: TGTGCCAGCAGTGAAGTCGAAGGGTTCGGGGAAGAGACCCAGTACTTC. This sequence encodes CASSEVEGFGEETQYF.

The chain uses TRBV7-9 and TRBJ2-7; the D gene is possibly TRBD2 (6 bases). Germline CDR1 is SEHNR and CDR2 is FQNEAQ (reference sequence). This CDR3 is built from 15 residues. Trimming took 5 bases from V and 2 from J, leaving 16 bases between them. The DNA of the CDR3 is TGTGCCAGCAGCCCGCGACTAGGTAACCCCTACGAGCAGTACTTC. Residues: CASSPRLGNPYEQYF. Based on the CDR3 plus reference TRBV7-9 and TRBJ2-7, the full variable domain is DTGVSQNPRHKITKRGQNVTFRCDPISEHNRLYWYRQTLGQGPEFLTYFQNEAQLEKSRLLSDRFSAERPKGSFSTLEIQRTEQGDSAMYLCASSPRLGNPYEQYFGPGTRLTVT.

The rearrangement links TRBV5-1 to TRBJ1-4; D is perhaps TRBD1 (5 bases). CDR1 is SGHRS, CDR2 YFSETQ, per germline. The CDR3 contains 17 residues. Trimming shortened V by 0 bases and J by 6 bases, and 18 bases separated the two germline ends. CDR3: CASSLGPGLSGYEKLFF. For the CDR3, the DNA is TGCGCCAGCAGCTTGGGCCCAGGGCTCTCCGGGTATGAAAAACTGTTTTTT.

The chain employs TRBV29-1 and TRBJ2-7, with TRBD2 matching 8 bases. V shed 4 bases and J 2 bases; nucleotides not matched to a gene: 7. The CDR3 totals 14 residues. Germline V gives CDR1 SQVTM, CDR2 ANQGSEA. The CDR3 nucleotides read TGCAGCGTTGCCTCGGGGGGGTTAACCTACGAGCAGTACTTC. Translating it yields CSVASGGLTYEQYF.

J is TRBJ1-5 and V is TRBV28; D unclear. Trimming took off 7 bases at V and 0 bases at J, with 13 bases between the two ends. Germline lookup yields CDR1 MDHEN and CDR2 SYDVKM. This CDR3 comprises 15 residues. The CDR3, as DNA: TGTGCCAGCATGTTCCCAAGCGCTAGCAATCAGCCCCAGCATTTT. Translating it yields CASMFPSASNQPQHF.

This chain uses TRBV5-1 with TRBJ2-7; TRBD1 is a possible D gene (5 bases). The CDR3 has 15 residues. V was trimmed by 4 bases and J by 2 bases, leaving 16 bases between them. From germline, CDR1 is SGHRS and CDR2 YFSETQ. The CDR3 bases are TGCGCCAGCAGCGTATATAGGGGCAGCGCCTACGAGCAGTACTTC. Translated, it gives CASSVYRGSAYEQYF.

V usage is TRBV7-3 and J usage is TRBJ2-5, with TRBD2 as a possible D gene (6 bases). V shed 6 bases and J shed 5 bases, with 13 bases lying between them. The V gene's germline CDR1 is SGHTA and CDR2 FQGTGA. The CDR3 sequence is 13 residues long. CDR3 amino acids: CASSPGSRETQYF. The CDR3 region has the DNA TGTGCCAGCAGTCCCGGGAGTAGGGAGACCCAGTACTTC.

The chain joins TRBV28 to TRBJ2-5; a possible D gene is TRBD1 (5 bases). The CDR3 runs 14 residues. CDR1 and CDR2 from the germline V gene are MDHEN and SYDVKM. The germline V and J ends were trimmed by 0 bases and 4 bases, with 9 bases remaining between them. The CDR3 coding sequence is TGTGCCAGCAGTTTATGGTCAGGGTTAGAGACCCAGTACTTC. Translation gives CASSLWSGLETQYF.

This chain connects TRBV11-3 to TRBJ1-5, with 9 bases aligning to TRBD1. There are 19 residues in the CDR3. V was clipped by 7 bases and J by 2 bases; unmatched bases: 18. Germline V gives CDR1 SGHNT, CDR2 YENEEA. The CDR3 DNA sequence: TGTGCCAGCACCCCGCCCCGGGACAGGGATGTTTTGGGCAATCAGCCCCAGCATTTT. It specifies CASTPPRDRDVLGNQPQHF.

The V and J genes are TRBV7-2 and TRBJ2-3, with TRBD2 matching 7 bases. The V and J ends lost 1 base and 0 bases, in that order; junction bases with no gene match: 4. CDR1 and CDR2 (germline): SGHTA, FQGNSA. This CDR3 region has 16 residues. The CDR3 is CASSLESRGSTDTQYF. CDR3 coding DNA: TGTGCCAGCAGCTTAGAGTCGCGGGGGAGCACAGATACGCAGTATTTT.